The rows below give T cell receptor beta chains drawn from one sample of a study of cytomegalovirus exposure and HLA in healthy donors. Some clones are missing from TCRdb's copy, which holds only in-frame ones; the method was immunoSEQ multiplex PCR. The sample carries 140,000 or so clones, 70% to 85% recorded once. The sequenced sample consisted of PBMCs. All receptors come from a man aged 35 to 55 in good health and CMV-seronegative. CDR3s leave out the opening cysteine and the closing phenylalanine or tryptophan. Each record gives: V gene, J gene, CDR3 protein.

V gene: TRBV4-2
J gene: TRBJ2-5
CDR3 protein: ASSQGLIAGDQETQY

V gene: TRBV7-2
J gene: TRBJ2-2
CDR3 protein: ASSLPSLAGELF

V gene: TRBV19
J gene: TRBJ2-3
CDR3 protein: ASSIDEGHDTQY

V gene: TRBV5-6
J gene: TRBJ2-4
CDR3 protein: ASSPGQNLAKNSQY

V gene: TRBV6-6
J gene: TRBJ2-7
CDR3 protein: ASNAGQAILYEQY

V gene: TRBV5-1
J gene: TRBJ1-5
CDR3 protein: ASSLVGAVGQPQH

V gene: TRBV7-9
J gene: TRBJ1-4
CDR3 protein: ASSSPGQGNEKLF

V gene: TRBV5-1
J gene: TRBJ2-1
CDR3 protein: ASSLGGGYNEQF

V gene: TRBV27
J gene: TRBJ2-7
CDR3 protein: ASKPGSNAHEQY

V gene: TRBV19
J gene: TRBJ2-1
CDR3 protein: ASSVGLAGGPETVGRHNEQF

V gene: TRBV28
J gene: TRBJ2-3
CDR3 protein: ASSLAGRLGY

V gene: TRBV4-1
J gene: TRBJ2-7
CDR3 protein: ASSQDRGLYEQY

V gene: TRBV5-4
J gene: TRBJ1-4
CDR3 protein: ASSFEGRGQGEKLF

V gene: TRBV6-1
J gene: TRBJ2-1
CDR3 protein: ASSEARIGGYNEQF

V gene: TRBV11-2
J gene: TRBJ2-7
CDR3 protein: ASSATPGLAGGTPYEQY

V gene: TRBV6-5
J gene: TRBJ1-1
CDR3 protein: ASTTGRNTEAF

V gene: TRBV7-9
J gene: TRBJ1-3
CDR3 protein: SSSLAGQVPGNTIY

V gene: TRBV7-8
J gene: TRBJ1-3
CDR3 protein: ASSGGTGWDGNTIY

V gene: TRBV7-6
J gene: TRBJ1-5
CDR3 protein: ASSLGTGGSNQPQH

V gene: TRBV7-8
J gene: TRBJ2-2
CDR3 protein: ASSPGKLAVYTGELF

V gene: TRBV19
J gene: TRBJ1-4
CDR3 protein: ASSIVQAANEKLF

V gene: TRBV7-6
J gene: TRBJ1-2
CDR3 protein: ASSPQGYGYT

V gene: TRBV28
J gene: TRBJ2-5
CDR3 protein: ASSLAVVETQY

V gene: TRBV7-7
J gene: TRBJ2-1
CDR3 protein: ASSSGQGAGNEQF

V gene: TRBV5-1
J gene: TRBJ2-2
CDR3 protein: ASSLEASGWNTGELF

V gene: TRBV6-4
J gene: TRBJ2-1
CDR3 protein: ASSVYAQGSYNEQF

V gene: TRBV7-3
J gene: TRBJ2-1
CDR3 protein: ASSDGSRRGGGDYNEQF

V gene: TRBV7-3
J gene: TRBJ2-5
CDR3 protein: ASSLHGGAETQY

V gene: TRBV11-3
J gene: TRBJ2-5
CDR3 protein: ASSLDRMGTALRSQETQY

V gene: TRBV5-6
J gene: TRBJ1-5
CDR3 protein: ASSLAGGRGQPQH

V gene: TRBV5-5
J gene: TRBJ2-7
CDR3 protein: ASTPGGGQYYYEQY

V gene: TRBV4-1
J gene: TRBJ1-4
CDR3 protein: ASSQEDRDYNEKLF

V gene: TRBV11-1
J gene: TRBJ2-4
CDR3 protein: ASSLGYLGAAKNIQY

V gene: TRBV4-1
J gene: TRBJ1-4
CDR3 protein: ASSQSNSNEKLF

V gene: TRBV4-2
J gene: TRBJ2-1
CDR3 protein: ASSHGLAEYNEQF

V gene: TRBV6-5
J gene: TRBJ2-7
CDR3 protein: ASSGTGGNEQY